Each of the 7 T cell receptor beta chains below was sequenced from the same sample in a study of T-cell reconstitution after alpha-beta-depleted transplantation in children. The authors prepared the TCRbeta library with unique molecular identifiers. In TCRdb, the PCR reads were re-called with MiXCR into one record per CDR3 protein. In the table there are tens of thousands of distinct CDR3 sequences, under 6% of which are singletons. The sample consisted of PBMCs, mostly from graft donor cells, taken 60 days after TCRalphabeta/CD19-depleted stem cell transplant. The receptors shown here come from a female patient aged 2-15 years who had a stem cell transplant for aplastic anemia, so the T cells may come from the graft donor.

This clonotype has ten or more counts. V is TRBV7-9 and J is TRBJ2-1, with D tentatively TRBD1 or TRBD2 (5 bases each). The CDR3 runs 15 residues. Looked up from germline, CDR1 is SEHNR and CDR2 is FQNEAQ (reference sequence). The V gene lost 4 bases and the J gene lost 8 bases, with 18 bases spanning the gap. The CDR3 bases are TGTGCCAGCAGCTGGGGCGGAGTTATCGGGGATGAGCAGTTCTTC. Its translation: CASSWGGVIGDEQFF.

By sample fraction, this clonotype is hyperexpanded. This sequence joins TRBV7-6 and TRBJ2-1, with a tentative D call TRBD2 (5 bases). CDR1 is SGHVS, CDR2 FNYEAQ, per germline. This CDR3 has 16 residues. The V gene lost 5 bases and the J gene lost 3 bases, with 17 bases spanning the gap. CDR3 DNA: TGTGCCAGCAGCGGACCCCTCGGACTCGACTACAATGAGCAGTTCTTC. This encodes CASSGPLGLDYNEQFF.

In this sample, this clonotype turned up many times. The gene calls are TRBV3-1 and TRBJ2-1; D gene ambiguous. The germline gives CDR1 LGHDT, CDR2 YNNKEL (reference sequence). The CDR3 spans 12 residues. Trimming cost V 3 bases and J 5 bases, with 5 bases left between them. In nucleotides, the CDR3 is TGTGCCAGCAGCCACACTAACAATGAGCAGTTCTTC. It is translated as CASSHTNNEQFF.

This clonotype appeared many times. The chain joins TRBV20-1 to TRBJ2-3, with D perhaps matching TRBD2 (7 bases). Germline values: CDR1 DFQATT, CDR2 SNEGSKA (reference sequence). V lost 3 bases, J lost 0 bases, and 16 bases lay in between. This CDR3 has 16 amino acids. The CDR3 bases are TGCAGTGCTAGTTTTCGCCGGGGGGCTAGCACAGATACGCAGTATTTT. It specifies CSASFRRGASTDTQYF.

The sample holds many counts of this clonotype. The V gene is TRBV20-1, the J gene TRBJ2-7; 7 nucleotides line up with TRBD1. The CDR3 has 14 amino acids. The germline V gene has CDR1 DFQATT and CDR2 SNEGSKA (reference sequence). The CDR3 DNA follows: TGCAGCTACCTGAGGGGGCGATACTCCTACGAGCAGTACTTC. It codes for CSYLRGRYSYEQYF.

In this sample, this clonotype turned up many times. The V call is TRBV4-2, the J call TRBJ2-1; TRBD1 matches 8 bases. CDR1 is LGHNA, CDR2 YNFKEQ, per germline. This CDR3 contains 15 residues. Trimming at V came to 0 bases and at J to 6 bases, leaving 4 bases not matched to a gene. In DNA, the CDR3 is TGTGCCAGCAGCCAAGACAGGGGGCGGGTCAATGAGCAGTTCTTC. This translates into CASSQDRGRVNEQFF.

The chain recombines TRBV7-2 with TRBJ2-2, with TRBD2 as a possible D gene (5 bases). V lost 4 bases to trimming and J lost 6 bases, with 18 bases between them. This CDR3 is built from 16 residues. Per the germline V gene, CDR1 is SGHTA and CDR2 is FQGNSA. The chain's CDR3 is CASSSGSGRVAGELFF. The CDR3 region has the DNA TGTGCCAGCAGCTCCGGGTCTGGGAGAGTAGCCGGGGAGCTGTTTTTT.